This T cell receptor beta chain emerged from a study of cytomegalovirus exposure and HLA in healthy donors. The wider study: There were fewer than 130 million unique TCR beta sequences, drawn from about 179 million T cells, in an earlier analysis. Study-wide results and limits: Prior analysis indicated that the majority of TCR beta V segments exhibited productivity approximately 87% or approximately 30% of the time.

Comment on this clone: Antigen: not known.

CDR1 and CDR2 from the germline V gene are LGHNA and YSLEER. Between the trimmed V and J ends, which lost 0 bases and 8 bases, there was a span of 14 bases. The CDR3 has 15 residues. The PCR made use of 60 Vbeta and 13 Jbeta primers. The protocol was immunoSEQ multiplex PCR, while the TCRdb copy is restricted to in-frame clones and leaves out a portion. Among 150,000 to 200,000 clones listed, 68% were seen once. This clonotype was sampled from a young woman in good health and CMV-seropositive. V is TRBV4-3 and J is TRBJ2-4, with TRBD1 as a possible D gene (6 bases). Sequencing was done on a sample of PBMCs. Written as DNA, the CDR3 is TGCGCCAGCAGCCAAGATCCAGGGGCAGGGGACATTCAGTACTTC. Its translation is CASSQDPGAGDIQYF.